The next 6 T cell receptor beta chains were all read from a single sample in a study of glioma-infiltrating T cells after dendritic cell vaccination. Assay: immunoSEQ multiplex PCR; the TCRdb copy retains only in-frame clones and omits some. This sample carries about 21,000 clones, approximately 79% of them seen once, and the ten largest clones take approximately 35%. Material: blood, obtained before dendritic cell vaccination. The receptor source for this set is a human donor with glioblastoma.

J is TRBJ2-1 and V is TRBV9, with D possibly being TRBD1 (5 bases). Germline lookup yields CDR1 SGDLS and CDR2 YYNGEE. Trimming stripped 0 bases from V and 2 bases from J, with 9 bases between. The CDR3 spans 15 residues. CDR3 sequence reads: CASSVGGEAYNEQFF. The CDR3 DNA sequence: TGTGCCAGCAGCGTAGGGGGCGAAGCCTACAATGAGCAGTTCTTC.

The sample holds a few counts of this clone. The rearrangement joins TRBV4-1 to TRBJ2-2, with unresolved D. V lost 0 bases and J lost 1, with 6 bases in between. Germline V gives CDR1 MGHRA, CDR2 YSYEKL. This CDR3 comprises 15 residues. The CDR3 DNA sequence: TGCGCCAGCAGCCAAGACGCAGGGAACACCGGGGAGCTGTTTTTT. Translated: CASSQDAGNTGELFF.

This chain connects TRBV6-1 to TRBJ1-3; the D is unclear. The ends were cut back, 1 base at V and 3 bases at J, with 7 bases in the middle. Germline V gene sequence: CDR1 MNHNS, CDR2 SASEGT. The CDR3 sequence is 14 residues long. CDR3 coding DNA: TGTGCCAGCAGTGAAGTACAGATTGGAAACACCATATATTTT. Protein sequence: CASSEVQIGNTIYF.

The J gene is TRBJ2-1, the V gene TRBV14, with 11 bases matching TRBD2. The length of the CDR3 is 19 residues. Germline V gene data show CDR1 as SGHDN and CDR2 as FVKESK. The J segment lost 7 bases and the V segment lost 0 bases, leaving 14 bases of the junction unmatched. CDR3 coding DNA: TGTGCCAGCAGCCAAGATAGGTTGCCTAGCGGGAGGCTTAGTAATGAGCAGTTCTTC. Protein sequence: CASSQDRLPSGRLSNEQFF.

In the case of this clone: One junction end disagrees with the germline gene, perhaps due to a read error. The chain carries TRBV7-7 and TRBJ2-5; tentatively, D is TRBD2 (5 bases). CDR1 SSHAT and CDR2 FNYEAQ come from the germline V gene (reference sequence). The CDR3 covers 16 residues. DNA for the CDR3: TGTGCTAGCAGCTTAAAGGAGCCCCTCCGGGGTGAGACCCAGTACTTC. It codes for CASSLKEPLRGETQYF.

This clone appeared a few times. The CDR3 reads CASSATGDNTDTQYF. The CDR3 DNA reads TGCGCCAGCAGCGCGACAGGGGACAACACAGATACGCAGTATTTT. The rearrangement joins TRBV5-1 to TRBJ2-3; 8 nucleotides match TRBD1. This CDR3 spans 15 amino acids. CDR1 and CDR2 from the germline V gene are SGHRS and YFSETQ. V shed 4 bases, J shed 2 bases, and the junction held 6 bases outside the gene matches.